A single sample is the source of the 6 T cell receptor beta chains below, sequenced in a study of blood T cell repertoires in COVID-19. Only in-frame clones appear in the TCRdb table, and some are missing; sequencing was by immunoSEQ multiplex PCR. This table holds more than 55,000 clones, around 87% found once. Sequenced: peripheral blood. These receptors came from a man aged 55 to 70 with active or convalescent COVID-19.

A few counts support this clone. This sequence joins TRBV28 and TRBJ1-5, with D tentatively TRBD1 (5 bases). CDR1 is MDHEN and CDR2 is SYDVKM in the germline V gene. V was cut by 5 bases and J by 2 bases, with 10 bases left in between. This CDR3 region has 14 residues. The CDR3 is CASSRKGRNQPQHF. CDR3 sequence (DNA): TGTGCCAGCAGTCGTAAGGGGCGCAATCAGCCCCAGCATTTT.

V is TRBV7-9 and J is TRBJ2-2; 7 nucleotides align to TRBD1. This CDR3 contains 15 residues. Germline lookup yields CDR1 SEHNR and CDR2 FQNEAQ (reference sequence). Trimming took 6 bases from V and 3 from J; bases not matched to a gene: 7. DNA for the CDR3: TGTGCCAGCAGGTCGAACAGGGGACACACCGGGGAGCTGTTTTTT. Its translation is CASRSNRGHTGELFF.

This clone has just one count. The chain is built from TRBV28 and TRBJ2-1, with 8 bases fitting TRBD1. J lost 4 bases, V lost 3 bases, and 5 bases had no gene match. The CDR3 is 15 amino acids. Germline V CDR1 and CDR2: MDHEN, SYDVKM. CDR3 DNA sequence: TGTGCCAGCAGTTTGGTCGGACAGGGATACAATGAGCAGTTCTTC. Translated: CASSLVGQGYNEQFF.

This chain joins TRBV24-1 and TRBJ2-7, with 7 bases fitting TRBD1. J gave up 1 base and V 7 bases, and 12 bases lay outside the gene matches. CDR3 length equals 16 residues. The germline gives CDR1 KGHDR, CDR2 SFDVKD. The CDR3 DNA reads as TGTGCCACCAGGTTAGAACTACAGGGGCCTTCCTACGAGCAGTACTTC. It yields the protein CATRLELQGPSYEQYF.

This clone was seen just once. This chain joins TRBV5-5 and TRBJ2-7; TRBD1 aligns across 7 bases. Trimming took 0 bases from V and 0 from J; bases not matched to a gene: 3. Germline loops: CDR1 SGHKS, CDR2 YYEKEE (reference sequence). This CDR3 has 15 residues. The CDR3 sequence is CASSLGQGDSYEQYF. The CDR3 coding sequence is TGTGCCAGCAGCTTGGGGCAGGGGGACTCCTACGAGCAGTACTTC.

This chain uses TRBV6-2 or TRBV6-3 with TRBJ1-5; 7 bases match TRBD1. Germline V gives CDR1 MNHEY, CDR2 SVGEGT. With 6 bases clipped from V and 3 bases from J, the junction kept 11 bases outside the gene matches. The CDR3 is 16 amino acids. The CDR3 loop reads CASSPTTGSANQPQHF. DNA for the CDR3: TGTGCCAGCAGCCCTACGACAGGGTCAGCCAATCAGCCCCAGCATTTT.